Sequencing of this TCR beta chain was carried out in a study of T cells after posttransplantation cyclophosphamide. Cyclophosphamide on days +3 and +4 followed busulfan-fludarabine conditioning and a marrow graft. Trimming took 6 bases from V and 2 from J; bases not matched to a gene: 12. Germline V CDR1 and CDR2: SGHVS, FQNEAQ. This CDR3 is built from 16 residues. Measured with immunoSEQ multiplex PCR; TCRdb has only the in-frame clones, and not every one. The sample consists of 8,500 to 13,000 clones, approximately 81% of them appearing once. Points from the study as a whole: Later post-transplant blood repertoires were often dominated by donor CD8+ memory clones. TRB clonality was highly associated with recipient CMV seropositivity and reactivation. Skin or GI-infiltrating T cells shared few TRB sequences with blood.

A remark on this clone: What it recognizes is unknown.

This specimen was PBMCs, taken after allogeneic stem cell transplant with posttransplant cyclophosphamide. The chain carries TRBV7-8 and TRBJ2-7; TRBD2 agrees at 8 bases. This TCR was recovered from a female patient aged 50-59 years who received an allogeneic stem cell transplant from a related donor, was CMV-positive, and had no GVHD. Some T cells may be the graft donor's. The CDR3 loop is CASSPTVGAGAYEQYF. In nucleotides, the CDR3 is TGTGCCAGCAGTCCCACGGTCGGAGCGGGGGCCTACGAGCAGTACTTC.